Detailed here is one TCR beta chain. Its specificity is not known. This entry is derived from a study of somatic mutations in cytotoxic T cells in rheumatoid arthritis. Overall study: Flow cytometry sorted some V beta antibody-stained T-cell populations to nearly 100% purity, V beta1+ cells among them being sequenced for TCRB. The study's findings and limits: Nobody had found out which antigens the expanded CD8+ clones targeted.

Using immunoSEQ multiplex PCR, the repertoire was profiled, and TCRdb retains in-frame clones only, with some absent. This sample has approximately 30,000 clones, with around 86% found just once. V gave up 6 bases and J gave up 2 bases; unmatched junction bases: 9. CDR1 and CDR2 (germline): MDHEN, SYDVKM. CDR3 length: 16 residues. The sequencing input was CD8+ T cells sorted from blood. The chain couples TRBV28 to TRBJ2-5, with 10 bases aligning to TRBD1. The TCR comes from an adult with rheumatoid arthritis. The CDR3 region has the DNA TGTGCCAGCAGCCGTGACAGGGGGCAGATTCAAGAGACCCAGTACTTC. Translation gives CASSRDRGQIQETQYF.